Listed here are 17 T cell receptor beta chains from one sample, sequenced in a study of shared T cell receptors in the human thymus. The repertoire was sequenced with immunoSEQ multiplex PCR; TCRdb's copy has only in-frame clones and lacks some. The repertoire consists of 500,000 to 850,000 clones, with around 87% occurring once and the leading ten covering over 0.008%. Another study also made use of these data, one on human thymus T cells.

Sequenced material: thymocytes. The origin of the receptors is a boy less than two years old with a congenital heart defect.

This chain uses TRBV4-3 with TRBJ2-5; D possibly corresponds to TRBD2 (6 bases). V was clipped by 0 bases and J by 7 bases, with 15 bases between them. Per germline, CDR1 LGHNA and CDR2 YSLEER. This CDR3 is built from 15 residues. This CDR3 reads CASSQEHQSGGTQYF. Written as DNA, the CDR3 is TGCGCCAGCAGCCAAGAACACCAATCCGGGGGGACCCAGTACTTC.

This clone was counted a single time. The chain links TRBV2 to TRBJ1-6; 8 bases line up with TRBD1. There are 15 residues in the CDR3. Germline V gene data show CDR1 as SNHLY and CDR2 as FYNNEI. Unmatched junction bases numbered 12, after V lost 7 bases and J lost 10 bases. CDR3 loop: CASTPEQGTGSPLHF. The CDR3 bases are TGTGCCAGCACCCCGGAACAGGGGACAGGATCACCCCTCCACTTT.

This clone has only one observation. The gene calls are TRBV2 and TRBJ1-1; D gene ambiguous. Trimming cost V 7 bases and J 2 bases, with 5 bases left between them. CDR1 and CDR2 from the germline V gene are SNHLY and FYNNEI. There are 11 residues in the CDR3. CDR3 region: CASNTNTEAFF. The CDR3 nucleotides are TGTGCCAGCAACACAAACACTGAAGCTTTCTTT.

The chain has TRBV4-3 and TRBJ1-4, with D perhaps TRBD1 (5 bases). Germline values: CDR1 LGHNA, CDR2 YSLEER. V lost 4 bases, J lost 8 bases, and 8 bases lay in between. The CDR3 sequence is 12 residues long. Here the CDR3 reads CASSPGGEKLFF. The CDR3 region has the DNA TGCGCCAGCAGCCCGGGGGGGGAAAAACTGTTTTTT.

The gene calls are TRBV27 and TRBJ2-3, with 7 positions matching TRBD1. V gave up 2 bases and J gave up 2 bases; unmatched junction bases: 7. The germline V gene encodes CDR1 MNHEY and CDR2 SMNVEV (reference sequence). There are 16 residues in the CDR3. The CDR3 sequence: CASSLTGAPHTDTQYF. Here the CDR3 DNA reads TGTGCCAGCAGTTTAACAGGGGCTCCCCACACAGATACGCAGTATTTT.

The J gene is TRBJ2-7, the V gene TRBV4-1, with 7 bases identical to TRBD1. The length of the CDR3 is 17 residues. CDR1 is MGHRA, CDR2 YSYEKL, per germline. Trimming cost V 4 bases and J 3 bases; bases outside gene matches: 15. The CDR3 sequence: CASSPHLGQWVVYEQYF. CDR3 nucleotides: TGCGCCAGCAGCCCCCACCTGGGACAGTGGGTAGTCTACGAGCAGTACTTC.

J is TRBJ2-7 and V is TRBV18; a weak D match, TRBD1 (6 bases). Germline V gene lookup returns CDR1 KGHSH and CDR2 LQKENI. The V gene lost 4 bases and the J gene lost 1 base, with 11 bases spanning the gap. The CDR3 is 14 amino acids. CDR3 sequence reads: CASSRRTESYEQYF. CDR3 nucleotide sequence: TGTGCCAGCTCACGGAGGACAGAGTCCTACGAGCAGTACTTC.

The V call is TRBV5-1, the J call TRBJ1-2; 12 positions match TRBD1. Trimming took 7 bases from V and 0 from J; bases not matched to a gene: 4. The germline V gene has CDR1 SGHRS and CDR2 YFSETQ. The CDR3 totals 15 residues. The chain's CDR3 is CASGTGGLANYGYTF. The DNA of the CDR3 is TGCGCCAGCGGGACAGGGGGCCTAGCTAACTATGGCTACACCTTC.

CDR3 sequence: CASSQRGQGAYEQYF. For the CDR3, the DNA is TGTGCCAGCAGCCAACGGGGACAGGGGGCCTACGAGCAGTACTTC. The rearrangement joins TRBV14 to TRBJ2-7; TRBD1 agrees at 11 bases. V lost 2 bases and J lost 2; bases outside the gene matches: 2. This CDR3 contains 15 residues. CDR1 and CDR2 (germline): SGHDN, FVKESK.

This chain connects TRBV5-6 to TRBJ1-2, with unresolved D. This CDR3 is 13 amino acids long. Germline-derived CDR1 and CDR2 are SGHDT and YYEEEE. V lost 1 base to trimming and J lost 3 bases, with 7 bases between them. The CDR3 bases are TGTGCCAGCAGCTTGTCGGTGTACTATGGCTACACCTTC. Protein sequence: CASSLSVYYGYTF.

The chain is built from TRBV14 and TRBJ2-5; D uncertain. Germline values: CDR1 SGHDN, CDR2 FVKESK. The CDR3 runs to 13 residues. Trimming pared 4 bases from V and 5 bases from J, leaving 11 bases between. The chain's CDR3 is CASSPRPEETQYF. CDR3 DNA: TGTGCCAGCAGCCCCCGCCCGGAGGAGACCCAGTACTTC.

Written as DNA, the CDR3 is TGCGCCAGCAGCTTGGTAAGAGGGATGAGTAGAGAAACTGAAGCTTTCTTT. This codes for CASSLVRGMSRETEAFF. The rearrangement joins TRBV5-1 to TRBJ1-1; no reliable D call. Per the germline V gene, CDR1 is SGHRS and CDR2 is YFSETQ. CDR3 length: 17 amino acids. V lost 0 bases, J lost 5 bases, and 20 bases lay in between.

The J gene is TRBJ1-4, the V gene TRBV4-3; D might be TRBD1 (6 bases). The CDR3 covers 18 residues. Trimming took off 0 bases at V and 7 bases at J, with 21 bases between the two ends. Germline CDR1 LGHNA, CDR2 YSLEER. The CDR3 DNA follows: TGCGCCAGCAGCCAAGATTTTCACCTAGACAGGCGTAGTGAAAAACTGTTTTTT. Amino acid sequence: CASSQDFHLDRRSEKLFF.

The chain has TRBV10-3 and TRBJ1-5, with D uncertain. Trimming took off 1 base at V and 9 bases at J, with 16 bases between the two ends. The CDR3 length is 15 residues. The V gene's germline CDR1 is ENHRY and CDR2 SYGVKD. The CDR3 region is CAISEYEIPIGPQHF. CDR3 nucleotide sequence: TGTGCCATCAGTGAGTATGAGATCCCCATTGGGCCCCAGCATTTT.

The gene calls are TRBV19 and TRBJ1-2, with 10 bases lining up with TRBD1. This CDR3 is built from 17 residues. CDR1 is LNHDA and CDR2 is SQIVND in the germline V gene (reference sequence). V shed 3 bases, J shed 5 bases, and the junction held 12 bases outside the gene matches. Here the CDR3 DNA reads TGTGCCAGTAGTATTTTCCCCGACAGGGGGCGCCGATATGGCTACACCTTC. As protein: CASSIFPDRGRRYGYTF.

The chain links TRBV5-1 to TRBJ2-3; 13 positions agree with TRBD2. Germline V gene lookup returns CDR1 SGHRS and CDR2 YFSETQ. The CDR3 runs to 16 residues. V was pared by 3 bases and J by 4 bases, with 5 bases of the junction left unmatched. CDR3 nucleotides: TGCGCCAGCAGCTCCGGCGGACTAGCGGGAGCAGATACGCAGTATTTT. Protein product: CASSSGGLAGADTQYF.

This clone was counted a single time. V gene TRBV5-6 combines with J gene TRBJ2-1; a weak D match, TRBD1 (6 bases). Germline V gene sequence: CDR1 SGHDT, CDR2 YYEEEE. The CDR3 is made up of 16 amino acids. V was cut by 0 bases and J by 0 bases, with 10 bases left in between. CDR3 amino acids: CASSLEGHSSYNEQFF. The CDR3 bases are TGTGCCAGCAGCTTGGAGGGACACAGCTCCTACAATGAGCAGTTCTTC.